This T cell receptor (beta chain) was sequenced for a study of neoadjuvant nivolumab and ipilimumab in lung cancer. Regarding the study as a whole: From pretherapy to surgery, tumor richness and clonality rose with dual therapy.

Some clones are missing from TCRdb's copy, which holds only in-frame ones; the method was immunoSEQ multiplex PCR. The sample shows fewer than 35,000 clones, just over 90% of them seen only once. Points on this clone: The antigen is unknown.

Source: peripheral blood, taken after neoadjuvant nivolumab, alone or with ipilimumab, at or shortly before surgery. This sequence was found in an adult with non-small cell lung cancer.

The CDR3 protein is CASRTGGIAEAFF. Here the CDR3 DNA reads TGTGCCAGCAGGACAGGAGGTATCGCTGAAGCTTTCTTT. The chain links TRBV6-1 to TRBJ1-1, with D possibly matching TRBD1 (6 bases). CDR3 length equals 13 residues. Germline V gene data show CDR1 as MNHNS and CDR2 as SASEGT. Trimming removed 6 bases at V and 6 bases at J, with 14 bases between.